This record looks at one T cell receptor beta chain sequence and its context. This record comes from a study of control samples from healthy donors and cancer patients. Using immunoSEQ multiplex PCR, the repertoire was profiled, and TCRdb retains in-frame clones only, with some absent. The table includes 200,000 or so clones, roughly 94% detected once. The V gene's germline CDR1 is SGHRS and CDR2 YFSETQ. Trimming removed 4 bases from V and 6 bases from J; junction bases left unmatched: 9. CDR3 length equals 15 residues. The V gene is TRBV5-1, the J gene TRBJ2-1; TRBD2 matches at 8 bases. The receptor comes from a man aged 50 to 59 in good health. What was sequenced was blood. The CDR3 DNA follows: TGCGCCAGCAGCCCGGGGCTAGCGGGCCCCAATGAGCAGTTCTTC. Residues: CASSPGLAGPNEQFF. Full variable domain (rest looked up from reference TRBV5-1 and TRBJ2-1): KAGVTQTPRYLIKTRGQQVTLSCSPISGHRSVSWYQQTPGQGLQFLFEYFSETQRNKGNFPGRFSGRQFSNSRSEMNVSTLELGDSALYLCASSPGLAGPNEQFFGPGTRLTVL.